The next 18 T cell receptor beta chains were all read from a single sample in a study of CD8+CD57+ T cells in acquired aplastic anemia. It was genomic DNA that served as the template for profiling TCR beta VDJ and CDR3. TCRdb fed the reads into MiXCR, producing one record per CDR3 protein. Among about 180,000 distinct CDR3 sequences listed, approximately 48% were seen once. For sequencing, patients were chosen who had shown expansion of CD8+CD57+ cells by flow cytometry. The source material was sorted CD4+, CD8+, or CD8+CD57+ T cells (not recorded which) from PBMCs. The source is a human donor with aplastic anemia.

The CDR3 nucleotides are TGCAGTGCCCCTTCCTATGGCTACACCTTC. This translates into CSAPSYGYTF. The V and J genes are TRBV20-1 and TRBJ1-2; D is ambiguous. Germline V gene data show CDR1 as DFQATT and CDR2 as SNEGSKA (reference sequence). V was cut by 6 bases and J by 4 bases, with 6 bases left in between. This CDR3 contains 10 residues.

This clonotype was seen just once. The chain is built from TRBV27 and TRBJ2-7, with 12 bases fitting TRBD1. J was trimmed by 7 bases and V by 2 bases; bases with no gene match: 6. Germline V gene sequence: CDR1 MNHEY, CDR2 SMNVEV (reference sequence). This CDR3 comprises 15 residues. CDR3 region: CASSLRDRGLWEQYF. CDR3 nucleotides: TGTGCCAGCAGTTTAAGGGACAGGGGGCTGTGGGAGCAGTACTTC.

This clonotype was detected ten times or more. The chain couples TRBV20-1 to TRBJ1-2; TRBD1 might be the D (5 bases). There are 13 residues in the CDR3. Trimming removed 3 bases at V and 4 bases at J, with 12 bases between. Germline lookup yields CDR1 DFQATT and CDR2 SNEGSKA (reference sequence). This CDR3 is CSASSPDIYGYTF. The CDR3 coding sequence is TGCAGTGCTAGTTCCCCGGACATCTATGGCTACACCTTC.

The chain couples TRBV12-1 to TRBJ2-5. TRBV12-1 corresponds to a pseudogene. The CDR3 consists of 14 residues. The chain's CDR3 is CASSFQGNGETQYF. Here the CDR3 DNA reads TGTGCCAGCAGCTTCCAAGGAAACGGGGAGACCCAGTACTTC.

A single count supports this clonotype. The V gene is TRBV5-1, the J gene TRBJ1-2, with D perhaps TRBD1 (5 bases). Per the germline V gene, CDR1 is SGHRS and CDR2 is YFSETQ. This CDR3 comprises 14 residues. Trimming took off 0 bases at V and 4 bases at J, with 10 bases between the two ends. Here the CDR3 reads CASSLGMGGYGYTF. The CDR3 coding sequence is TGCGCCAGCAGCTTGGGGATGGGGGGCTATGGCTACACCTTC.

J is TRBJ2-3 and V is TRBV11-1, with TRBD1 matching 7 bases. Germline V gene data show CDR1 as SGHAT and CDR2 as FQDESV (reference sequence). The V segment lost 2 bases and the J segment 2 bases; nucleotides outside the gene matches: 7. This CDR3 contains 16 residues. The chain's CDR3 is CASSLTRTGPTDTQYF. CDR3 in DNA: TGTGCCAGCAGCTTAACACGGACAGGACCCACAGATACGCAGTATTTT.

This clonotype was seen more than once but under ten times. The CDR3 here is CASSLGGAGNIQYF. The CDR3 bases are TGTGCCAGCAGTTTGGGGGGCGCGGGAAACATTCAGTACTTC. The genes are TRBV27 and TRBJ2-4, with D perhaps assigned TRBD1 or TRBD2 (6 bases each). The ends were cut back, 3 bases at V and 6 bases at J, with 12 bases in the middle. CDR3 length: 14 residues. The V gene's germline CDR1 is MNHEY and CDR2 SMNVEV (reference sequence).

This clonotype was seen at least ten times. The chain couples TRBV25-1 to TRBJ1-6, with D possibly being TRBD1 (6 bases). The CDR3 runs to 14 residues. Per germline, CDR1 MGHDK and CDR2 SYGVNS. The V end lost 8 bases, the J end lost 6 bases, and 14 bases lay between the germline ends. Written as DNA, the CDR3 is TGTGCCAGCCACGGGGGGGGCCCTAATTCACCCCTCCACTTT. Translating it yields CASHGGGPNSPLHF.

CDR3 residues: CASSKGTGAGWSTEAFF. The CDR3 DNA sequence: TGTGCCAGCAGTAAAGGGACAGGGGCCGGATGGAGCACTGAAGCTTTCTTT. The chain couples TRBV25-1 to TRBJ1-1; 10 bases fit TRBD1. CDR1 is MGHDK, CDR2 SYGVNS, per germline. V lost 5 bases, J lost 4 bases, and 13 bases stayed unmatched. The CDR3 loop spans 17 amino acids.

This clonotype has a count of ten or more. J is TRBJ1-6 and V is TRBV5-4; TRBD1 might be the D (6 bases). V lost 7 bases and J 5 bases, leaving 10 bases between the germline ends. CDR3 size: 13 residues. Germline CDR1 SGHNT, CDR2 YYREEE (reference sequence). CDR3 bases: TGTGCCAGCCGGACAGACCATAATTCACCCCTCCACTTT. Its protein is CASRTDHNSPLHF.

In this sample, this clonotype turned up many times. V gene TRBV7-9 combines with J gene TRBJ2-1; 10 nucleotides match TRBD2. Germline assignment: CDR1 SEHNR and CDR2 FQNEAQ (reference sequence). The trim removed 3 bases at V and 5 bases at J, leaving 4 bases unmatched. This CDR3 has 15 residues. The CDR3, as DNA: TGTGCCAGCAGCTTGAGTAGCGGGGGGCACAATGAGCAGTTCTTC. It specifies CASSLSSGGHNEQFF. The full variable domain, in which reference TRBV7-9 and TRBJ2-1 provide the parts outside the CDR3, is DTGVSQNPRHKITKRGQNVTFRCDPISEHNRLYWYRQTLGQGPEFLTYFQNEAQLEKSRLLSDRFSAERPKGSFSTLEIQRTEQGDSAMYLCASSLSSGGHNEQFFGPGTRLTVL.

The V and J genes are TRBV5-6 and TRBJ2-7; D is perhaps TRBD1 (5 bases). The V gene lost 0 bases and the J gene lost 2 bases, with 9 bases spanning the gap. CDR3 length equals 14 residues. Germline assignment: CDR1 SGHDT and CDR2 YYEEEE. As DNA, the CDR3 is TGTGCCAGCAGCTTGGACAGGTCCGCCTACGAGCAGTACTTC. Its protein product is CASSLDRSAYEQYF.

This clonotype showed up just once. A much larger clone differs from this one at a single base, so this may be a read error. This rearrangement joins TRBV12-3 or TRBV12-4 to TRBJ2-2; D may correspond to TRBD1 or TRBD2 (5 bases each). The CDR3 consists of 14 residues. This CDR3 reads CASSFGQGNGDLFF. In nucleotides, the CDR3 is TGTGCCAGCAGTTTCGGTCAGGGTAACGGGGATCTGTTTTTT.

This clonotype has ten or more counts. CDR3 region: CASSFLSPYETQYF. DNA for the CDR3: TGTGCCAGCAGTTTTCTATCCCCTTACGAAACGCAGTATTTT. The rearrangement joins TRBV2 to TRBJ2-3; D remains unclear. The germline CDR1 and CDR2 sequences are SNHLY and FYNNEI. CDR3 length: 14 amino acids. V was clipped by 5 bases and J by 9 bases, with 18 bases between them.

This clonotype was detected only a few times. This chain uses TRBV19 with TRBJ2-7; 7 bases align to TRBD1. CDR3 length: 14 residues. Germline V gene lookup returns CDR1 LNHDA and CDR2 SQIVND (reference sequence). With V trimmed by 5 bases and J by 2 bases, 6 bases remained unmatched. Here the CDR3 DNA reads TGTGCCAGTAGTCCCGGACAGGTAACCTACGAGCAGTACTTC. Its translation: CASSPGQVTYEQYF.

This clonotype has only one observation. The J gene is TRBJ2-3, the V gene TRBV24-1, with no clear D. V gave up 7 bases and J gave up 6 bases, with 19 bases separating them. CDR1 is KGHDR, CDR2 SFDVKD, per germline. The CDR3 runs to 15 residues. CDR3 bases: TGTGCCACCAGCCCCCGGGTTCCCCCGCCCGATACGCAGTATTTT. Its translation: CATSPRVPPPDTQYF.

In its sample, this clonotype was seen many times. This sequence joins TRBV5-1 and TRBJ2-7, with D tentatively TRBD2 (5 bases). Deletions cut 1 base from V and 3 bases from J, with 17 bases between. The V gene's germline CDR1 is SGHRS and CDR2 YFSETQ. This CDR3 is 16 amino acids long. The CDR3 nucleotides read TGCGCCAGCAGCTTGTCTGGAGGTGGCGCAATCTACGAGCAGTACTTC. This encodes CASSLSGGGAIYEQYF. The variable domain in full, with the rest retrieved from reference TRBV5-1 and TRBJ2-7, is KAGVTQTPRYLIKTRGQQVTLSCSPISGHRSVSWYQQTPGQGLQFLFEYFSETQRNKGNFPGRFSGRQFSNSRSEMNVSTLELGDSALYLCASSLSGGGAIYEQYFGPGTRLTVT.

On this clonotype: The germline gene is not matched at one end of the junction; a read error may be the cause. The rearrangement links TRBV11-1 to TRBJ2-6; the D gene is possibly TRBD1 (6 bases). CDR1 SGHAT and CDR2 FQDESV come from the germline V gene (reference sequence). The CDR3 is made up of 19 amino acids. CDR3 coding DNA: TGTGCCAGCAGCGGGGGCCCCCGGGAAGGAATCTCTGGGGCCAACGCCCTGACTTTC. This codes for CASSGGPREGISGANALTF.